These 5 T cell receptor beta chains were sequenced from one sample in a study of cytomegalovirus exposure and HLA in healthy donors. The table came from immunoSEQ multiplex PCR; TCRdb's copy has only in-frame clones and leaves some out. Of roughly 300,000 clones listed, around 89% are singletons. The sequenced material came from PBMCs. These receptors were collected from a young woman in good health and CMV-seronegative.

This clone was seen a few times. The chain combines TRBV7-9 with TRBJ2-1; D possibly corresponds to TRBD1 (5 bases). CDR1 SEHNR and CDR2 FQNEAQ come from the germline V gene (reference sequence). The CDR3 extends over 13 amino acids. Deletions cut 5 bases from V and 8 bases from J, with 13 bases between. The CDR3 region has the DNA TGTGCCAGCAGCCACCAACAGGTAGATGAGCAGTTCTTC. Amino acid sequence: CASSHQQVDEQFF.

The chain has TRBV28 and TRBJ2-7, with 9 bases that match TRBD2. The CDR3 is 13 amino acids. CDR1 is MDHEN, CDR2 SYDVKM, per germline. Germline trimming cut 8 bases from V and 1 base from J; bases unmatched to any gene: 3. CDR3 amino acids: CASGLAGSYEQYF. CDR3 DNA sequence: TGTGCCAGCGGCCTAGCGGGATCCTACGAGCAGTACTTC.

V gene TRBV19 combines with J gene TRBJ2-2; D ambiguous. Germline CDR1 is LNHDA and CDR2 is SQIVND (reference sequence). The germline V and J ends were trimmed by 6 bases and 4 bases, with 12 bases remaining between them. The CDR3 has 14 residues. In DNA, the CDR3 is TGTGCCAGTAGGGTTATTGGCATCACCGGGGAGCTGTTTTTT. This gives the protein CASRVIGITGELFF.

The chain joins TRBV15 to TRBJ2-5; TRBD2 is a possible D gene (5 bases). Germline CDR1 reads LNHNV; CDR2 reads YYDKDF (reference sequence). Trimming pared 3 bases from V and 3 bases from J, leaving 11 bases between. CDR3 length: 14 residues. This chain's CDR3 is CATSRSGLKETQYF. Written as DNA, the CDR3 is TGTGCCACCAGCAGGTCTGGACTTAAAGAGACCCAGTACTTC.

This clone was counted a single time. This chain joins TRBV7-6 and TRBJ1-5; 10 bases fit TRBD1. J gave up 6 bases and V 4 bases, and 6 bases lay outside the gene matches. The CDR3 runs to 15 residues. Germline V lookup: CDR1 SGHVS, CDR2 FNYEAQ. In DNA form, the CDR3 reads TGTGCCAGCAGCTCGGGGACAGGGGATTTTCAGCCCCAGCATTTT. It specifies CASSSGTGDFQPQHF.